This T cell receptor (beta chain) emerged from a study of blood T cell repertoires in COVID-19. Study details: Acute-phase and convalescent COVID-19 samples originated in the United States, Italy and Spain.

TCRdb's copy holds only in-frame clones and misses some; the assay was immunoSEQ multiplex PCR. The profile covers tens of thousands of clones, with about 82% appearing a single time and roughly 3.2% taken by the ten largest. Germline CDR1 is MDHEN and CDR2 is SYDVKM. The CDR3 totals 14 residues. V lost 5 bases and J lost 4, with 14 bases in between. The rearrangement joins TRBV28 to TRBJ1-2, with no clear D. What was sequenced was peripheral blood. The clonotype was recovered from a man aged 45-65 years with acute or convalescent COVID-19. CDR3 in DNA: TGTGCCAGCAGTCTGACCCGCGGGAGCTATGGCTACACCTTC. This encodes CASSLTRGSYGYTF.